Below, 22 T cell receptor beta chains from the same sample are listed, as sequenced in a study of T cell responses to AZD1222 COVID-19 vaccine. Assay used: immunoSEQ multiplex PCR; TCRdb lists only in-frame clones, some missing. The data show 150,000 or so clones, 85% to 95% seen once. The source material was peripheral blood, sampled on day 0 of MenACWY control vaccination. The source is an adult in good health.

The J gene is TRBJ2-1, the V gene TRBV27, with D tentatively TRBD1 or TRBD2 (5 bases each). CDR1 is MNHEY and CDR2 is SMNVEV in the germline V gene (reference sequence). There are 17 residues in the CDR3. V lost 3 bases, J lost 0 bases, and 15 bases lay in between. This CDR3 reads CASSFLRGDSSYNEQFF. In DNA form, the CDR3 reads TGTGCCAGCAGTTTCCTGAGGGGAGACAGCTCCTACAATGAGCAGTTCTTC.

Only a few counts were recorded for this clone. The genes are TRBV7-9 and TRBJ2-7, with D possibly called TRBD1 or TRBD2 (5 bases each). The CDR3 is made up of 14 amino acids. Trimming pared 4 bases from V and 3 bases from J, leaving 13 bases between. CDR1 and CDR2 from the germline V gene are SEHNR and FQNEAQ (reference sequence). CDR3 loop: CASSSWDGDYEQYF. The CDR3 DNA follows: TGTGCCAGCAGCTCGTGGGACGGGGACTACGAGCAGTACTTC.

The chain joins TRBV10-3 to TRBJ1-6; TRBD1 is a possible D gene (6 bases). CDR3 length equals 15 residues. Germline V gene sequence: CDR1 ENHRY, CDR2 SYGVKD. Trimming cost V 3 bases and J 8 bases, with 14 bases left between them. The CDR3, as DNA: TGTGCCATCAGTGATTGGGGGGCGCAGGATTCACCCCTCCACTTT. Encoded protein: CAISDWGAQDSPLHF.

The genes are TRBV6-2 or TRBV6-3 and TRBJ1-2, with D perhaps matching TRBD1 (6 bases). V shed 5 bases and J shed 3 bases, with 10 bases lying between them. The CDR3 totals 13 residues. Germline values: CDR1 MNHEY, CDR2 SVGEGT. Written as DNA, the CDR3 is TGTGCCAGCAGTCCAGGGGATTACTATGGCTACACCTTC. Translating gives CASSPGDYYGYTF.

This chain connects TRBV27 to TRBJ1-2; D might be TRBD1 (6 bases). The germline V and J ends were trimmed by 3 bases and 8 bases, with 16 bases remaining between them. The CDR3 length is 14 residues. Germline V CDR1 and CDR2: MNHEY, SMNVEV (reference sequence). The CDR3 region is CASSFLHGGAGYTF. CDR3 coding DNA: TGTGCCAGCAGTTTTCTTCATGGGGGGGCAGGCTACACCTTC.

CDR3 residues: CASREGGNTIYF. The CDR3 DNA sequence: TGTGCCAGCAGGGAAGGCGGAAACACCATATATTTT. The chain has TRBV7-9 and TRBJ1-3, with unresolved D. Trimming stripped 6 bases from V and 4 bases from J, with 7 bases between. The germline gives CDR1 SEHNR, CDR2 FQNEAQ (reference sequence). This CDR3 is built from 12 residues. Together with reference TRBV7-9 and TRBJ1-3, the CDR3 gives the full variable domain: DTGVSQNPRHKITKRGQNVTFRCDPISEHNRLYWYRQTLGQGPEFLTYFQNEAQLEKSRLLSDRFSAERPKGSFSTLEIQRTEQGDSAMYLCASREGGNTIYFGEGSWLTVV.

This chain uses TRBV7-9 with TRBJ1-5; the D gene is possibly TRBD1 (6 bases). Between the trimmed V and J ends, which lost 4 bases and 5 bases, there was a span of 9 bases. The CDR3 contains 13 residues. Germline CDR1 SEHNR, CDR2 FQNEAQ (reference sequence). The DNA for the CDR3 is TGTGCCAGCAGCTCACAGGGAGATCAGCCCCAGCATTTT. This sequence encodes CASSSQGDQPQHF.

V is TRBV6-1 and J is TRBJ2-5, with 7 bases lining up with TRBD2. Per the germline V gene, CDR1 is MNHNS and CDR2 is SASEGT. The length of the CDR3 is 14 residues. With 3 bases clipped from V and 4 bases from J, the junction kept 5 bases outside the gene matches. The CDR3: CASSEGTTLETQYF. CDR3 bases: TGTGCCAGCAGTGAGGGGACTACTCTAGAGACCCAGTACTTC.

The chain joins TRBV6-2 or TRBV6-3 to TRBJ1-1, with 9 bases that match TRBD1. V shed 6 bases, J shed 6 bases, and the junction held 5 bases outside the gene matches. The CDR3 spans 13 residues. The germline V gene encodes CDR1 MNHEY and CDR2 SVGEGT. This chain's CDR3 is CASSPGTGSEAFF. CDR3 in DNA: TGTGCCAGCAGCCCCGGGACAGGGTCTGAAGCTTTCTTT.

This chain links TRBV7-6 with TRBJ2-2; 8 bases fit TRBD1. The CDR3 spans 16 residues. The germline V gene has CDR1 SGHVS and CDR2 FNYEAQ. V lost 3 bases, J lost 3 bases, and 6 bases stayed unmatched. The CDR3 loop is CASSLGTGLYTGELFF. In nucleotides, the CDR3 is TGTGCCAGCAGCTTGGGGACAGGTCTTTACACCGGGGAGCTGTTTTTT.

Only one count was recorded for this clone. The chain carries TRBV10-3 and TRBJ1-2, with 7 bases that match TRBD1. This CDR3 comprises 13 residues. V lost 4 bases, J lost 5 bases, and 4 bases stayed unmatched. CDR1 and CDR2 (germline): ENHRY, SYGVKD. DNA of the CDR3: TGTGCCATCAGTGTAAGGGGGCTTTATGGCTACACCTTC. This translates into CAISVRGLYGYTF.

The genes are TRBV11-2 and TRBJ1-6; D not certain. Germline V gene sequence: CDR1 SGHAT, CDR2 FQNNGV. The CDR3 has 16 residues. V dropped 4 bases and J dropped 7 bases, with 17 bases sitting between them. CDR3 bases: TGTGCCAGCAGCTCGAGACCAGGCCAGTCGAATTCACCCCTCCACTTT. Residues: CASSSRPGQSNSPLHF.

This chain uses TRBV15 with TRBJ1-4, with D possibly TRBD1 on 5 matching bases. V gave up 0 bases and J gave up 4 bases, with 9 bases separating them. This CDR3 has 15 residues. CDR1 and CDR2 (germline): LNHNV, YYDKDF (reference sequence). The CDR3 nucleotides are TGTGCCACCAGCAGAGAAAGGGGCCTTAATGAAAAACTGTTTTTT. Residues: CATSRERGLNEKLFF.

J is TRBJ1-1 and V is TRBV10-2; TRBD1 matches 10 bases. Germline-derived CDR1 and CDR2 are WSHSY and SAAADI. V shed 3 bases and J 2 bases; nucleotides not matched to a gene: 6. The CDR3 totals 16 residues. The CDR3 reads CASSEDRGLNNTEAFF. CDR3 nucleotide sequence: TGCGCCAGCAGTGAAGACAGGGGGCTAAATAACACTGAAGCTTTCTTT.

DNA for the CDR3: TGTGCCAGCAGCTCTCTGAATGGAGAAGAGACCCAGTACTTC. Encoded protein: CASSSLNGEETQYF. V usage is TRBV5-4 and J usage is TRBJ2-5; D gene ambiguous. CDR1 and CDR2 from the germline V gene are SGHNT and YYREEE (reference sequence). The CDR3 runs 14 residues. Trimming removed 3 bases from V and 3 bases from J, with 12 bases in between.

The rearrangement uses TRBV19 and TRBJ1-1; D is unclear. V was pared by 7 bases and J by 4 bases, with 10 bases between. Looked up from germline, CDR1 is LNHDA and CDR2 is SQIVND (reference sequence). The CDR3 runs 12 residues. CDR3 in DNA: TGTGCCAGTACCCGGGAATTCACTGAAGCTTTCTTT. This sequence encodes CASTREFTEAFF.

The chain uses TRBV6-2 or TRBV6-3 and TRBJ1-1, with D unresolved. The CDR3 consists of 11 residues. Germline CDR1 reads MNHEY; CDR2 reads SVGEGT. Trimming removed 6 bases from V and 4 bases from J, with 6 bases in between. CDR3 protein: CASSVSTEAFF. CDR3 DNA sequence: TGTGCCAGCAGCGTGTCCACTGAAGCTTTCTTT.

This rearrangement joins TRBV19 to TRBJ2-7, with a tentative D call TRBD2 (5 bases). The germline CDR1 and CDR2 sequences are LNHDA and SQIVND (reference sequence). This CDR3 comprises 13 residues. V was shortened by 6 bases and J by 0 bases, with 9 bases between the two germline ends. The CDR3 DNA sequence: TGTGCCAGTAGGAGGACTTCCTCCTACGAGCAGTACTTC. Its protein is CASRRTSSYEQYF.

This chain uses TRBV5-1 with TRBJ1-2; TRBD1 agrees at 11 bases. Looked up from germline, CDR1 is SGHRS and CDR2 is YFSETQ. Trimming at V came to 0 bases and at J to 5 bases, leaving 6 bases not matched to a gene. This CDR3 contains 16 residues. CDR3 sequence: CASSLAGGQGEYGYTF. The CDR3, as DNA: TGCGCCAGCAGCTTGGCTGGGGGACAGGGGGAATATGGCTACACCTTC.

The V gene is TRBV27, the J gene TRBJ2-2, with TRBD1 identical over 8 bases. Germline trimming cut 10 bases from V and 2 bases from J; bases unmatched to any gene: 9. This CDR3 has 15 residues. Germline lookup yields CDR1 MNHEY and CDR2 SMNVEV (reference sequence). The CDR3 nucleotides are TGTGCCACGACTCCCAGGGGGCCAAACACCGGGGAGCTGTTTTTT. It specifies CATTPRGPNTGELFF.

This clone was recorded a few times. V is TRBV27 and J is TRBJ1-1; TRBD1 might be the D (6 bases). The CDR3 has 14 residues. Trimming shortened V by 5 bases and J by 8 bases, and 18 bases separated the two germline ends. In germline, CDR1 is MNHEY, CDR2 SMNVEV (reference sequence). The CDR3 here is CASSPSGVPLEAFF. The CDR3 DNA reads as TGTGCCAGCAGTCCATCAGGGGTCCCCTTGGAAGCTTTCTTT.

The DNA of the CDR3 is TGTGCCTGGAGTAAATTGGCTGAAGCTTTCTTT. Its protein is CAWSKLAEAFF. V is TRBV30 and J is TRBJ1-1; D not resolved. The V and J ends lost 2 bases and 6 bases respectively, with 7 bases between them. Germline CDR1 reads GTSNPN; CDR2 reads SVGIG (reference sequence). CDR3 length: 11 amino acids. Filled out from reference TRBV30 and TRBJ1-1, the complete variable domain reads SQTIHQWPATLVQPVGSPLSLECTVEGTSNPNLYWYRQAAGRGLQLLFYSVGIGQISSEVPQNLSASRPQDRQFILSSKKLLLSDSGFYLCAWSKLAEAFFGQGTRLTVV.